These 28 T cell receptor beta chains were all obtained from the same sample, sequenced in a study of OX40 agonist ivuxolimab in advanced cancers. Here immunoSEQ multiplex PCR was the method, and the copy in TCRdb shows in-frame clones only, minus some. The sample yields around 46,000 clones, 82% seen once. Sequencing used CD4+ or CD8+ T cells sorted from blood, obtained in a trial of the OX40 agonist ivuxolimab. These receptors were obtained from an adult with an advanced solid tumor such as melanoma, head and neck, liver or kidney cancer.

The chain has TRBV2 and TRBJ1-4; TRBD1 matches at 7 bases. Germline V gene sequence: CDR1 SNHLY, CDR2 FYNNEI. This CDR3 has 14 residues. Trimming at V came to 7 bases and at J to 5 bases, leaving 7 bases not matched to a gene. The CDR3: CASTLTGSNEKLFF. CDR3 coding DNA: TGTGCCAGCACTTTGACAGGGTCAAATGAAAAACTGTTTTTT.

V usage is TRBV27 and J usage is TRBJ2-1; D tentatively fits TRBD1 or TRBD2 (6 bases each). Trimming took 5 bases from V and 12 from J, leaving 29 bases between them. CDR3 length equals 17 residues. CDR1 MNHEY and CDR2 SMNVEV come from the germline V gene (reference sequence). CDR3 nucleotide sequence: TGTGCCAGCAGTAATAGTGGCGGGACAACGAACACCCTGGGGCAGTTCTTC. Protein sequence: CASSNSGGTTNTLGQFF.

The chain joins TRBV19 to TRBJ2-3; D gene ambiguous. Trimming took 7 bases from V and 1 from J, leaving 9 bases between them. CDR1 and CDR2 from the germline V gene are LNHDA and SQIVND (reference sequence). CDR3 length: 13 amino acids. The CDR3 region has the DNA TGTGCCAGTAAAGTTAGAGGCACAGATACGCAGTATTTT. This translates into CASKVRGTDTQYF.

The rearrangement links TRBV4-3 to TRBJ2-5; D gene ambiguous. Trimming removed 0 bases at V and 5 bases at J, with 4 bases between. This CDR3 is 12 amino acids long. Germline loops: CDR1 LGHNA, CDR2 YSLEER. The CDR3 DNA reads as TGCGCCAGCAGCCAAGAAGGGGAGACCCAGTACTTC. Translating it yields CASSQEGETQYF.

This chain connects TRBV5-4 to TRBJ1-2, with 7 bases matching TRBD1. The J segment lost 5 bases and the V segment lost 2 bases, leaving 6 bases of the junction unmatched. Germline CDR1 is SGHNT and CDR2 is YYREEE (reference sequence). The CDR3 spans 14 residues. CDR3 sequence: CASSFRDRGYGYTF. The DNA of the CDR3 is TGTGCCAGCAGCTTCCGGGACAGAGGTTATGGCTACACCTTC.

This clone was seen a few times. Other DNA sequences in the sample encode the same CDR3. The V and J genes are TRBV6-4 and TRBJ1-1; D is undetermined. This CDR3 comprises 14 residues. Trimming left V 0 bases short and J 1 base short, with 6 bases between. CDR1 and CDR2 (germline): MRHNA, SNTAGT. The CDR3 DNA sequence: TGTGCCAGCAGTGACTCGAACAGGAACACTGAAGCTTTCTTT. Its protein product is CASSDSNRNTEAFF.

The V gene is TRBV7-3, the J gene TRBJ2-3; D is tentatively TRBD1 or TRBD2 (5 bases each). The length of the CDR3 is 13 residues. Germline assignment: CDR1 SGHTA and CDR2 FQGTGA. Trimming took 4 bases from V and 5 from J, leaving 10 bases between them. The CDR3 loop is CASSWDAGDTQYF. In DNA form, the CDR3 reads TGTGCCAGCAGCTGGGACGCAGGAGATACGCAGTATTTT.

This chain connects TRBV6-1 to TRBJ2-7, with D perhaps matching TRBD1 (6 bases). The V gene's germline CDR1 is MNHNS and CDR2 SASEGT. This CDR3 has 14 residues. Trimming pared 5 bases from V and 5 bases from J, leaving 16 bases between. The CDR3 loop reads CASSLGGRVDEQYF. CDR3 DNA sequence: TGTGCCAGCAGTCTTGGGGGCAGGGTTGACGAGCAGTACTTC.

The chain couples TRBV12-5 to TRBJ1-2, with no clear D. Germline V gives CDR1 LGHNT, CDR2 FRNRAP. V was trimmed by 2 bases and J by 5 bases, leaving 9 bases between them. This CDR3 has 13 amino acids. This CDR3 reads CASGLNGPYGYTF. In DNA form, the CDR3 reads TGTGCTAGTGGTTTGAACGGGCCTTATGGCTACACCTTC.

This clone was counted once. Here the CDR3 DNA reads TGTGCCACCAGCAGAGATAGGGACAGAACGAACACTGAAGCTTTCTTT. This sequence encodes CATSRDRDRTNTEAFF. The rearrangement joins TRBV15 to TRBJ1-1; 7 bases line up with TRBD1. The CDR3 consists of 16 residues. Germline V CDR1 and CDR2: LNHNV, YYDKDF (reference sequence). The trim removed 0 bases at V and 1 base at J, leaving 5 bases unmatched.

CDR3 in DNA: TGTGCCACCGGGACAGGGTTAGAATACGAGCAGTACTTC. It translates to CATGTGLEYEQYF. The genes are TRBV10-3 and TRBJ2-7, with TRBD1 identical over 9 bases. Per germline, CDR1 ENHRY and CDR2 SYGVKD. V lost 10 bases, J lost 4 bases, and 8 bases stayed unmatched. The length of the CDR3 is 13 residues.

This chain links TRBV7-2 with TRBJ1-5; D perhaps matches TRBD1 (5 bases). The CDR3 loop spans 16 amino acids. CDR1 is SGHTA, CDR2 FQGNSA, per germline. V lost 4 bases to trimming and J lost 0 bases, with 13 bases between them. This chain's CDR3 is CASSSGVGLSNQPQHF. The DNA of the CDR3 is TGTGCCAGCAGCTCCGGAGTGGGACTTAGCAATCAGCCCCAGCATTTT.

The rearrangement joins TRBV6-1 to TRBJ1-1, with TRBD1 identical over 9 bases. CDR1 and CDR2 (germline): MNHNS, SASEGT. Unmatched junction bases numbered 4, after V lost 6 bases and J lost 2 bases. This CDR3 has 14 amino acids. The CDR3 spells CASREDRGNTEAFF. In nucleotides, the CDR3 is TGTGCCAGCAGGGAGGACAGGGGAAACACTGAAGCTTTCTTT.

In DNA form, the CDR3 reads TGTGCCTGGAGTCCAAGGGGACAGACTAATGAAAAACTGTTTTTT. Its translation is CAWSPRGQTNEKLFF. The chain couples TRBV30 to TRBJ1-4; 7 nucleotides match TRBD1. Germline assignment: CDR1 GTSNPN and CDR2 SVGIG (reference sequence). CDR3 length: 15 residues. V gave up 2 bases and J gave up 2 bases; unmatched junction bases: 5.

The chain combines TRBV4-2 with TRBJ2-3, with TRBD2 matching 8 bases. CDR1 is LGHNA, CDR2 YNFKEQ, per germline. Trimming removed 3 bases from V and 4 bases from J; junction bases left unmatched: 9. This CDR3 spans 16 amino acids. The chain's CDR3 is CASSHGGALNSDTQYF. CDR3 DNA: TGTGCCAGCAGCCACGGGGGGGCCTTGAATTCAGATACGCAGTATTTT.

This chain uses TRBV5-1 with TRBJ2-1; D is perhaps TRBD1 or TRBD2 (5 bases each). Trimming pared 0 bases from V and 7 bases from J, leaving 14 bases between. CDR1 and CDR2 (germline): SGHRS, YFSETQ. CDR3 size: 15 residues. This CDR3 reads CASSLAAGSGNEQFF. The CDR3 bases are TGCGCCAGCAGCTTGGCGGCAGGGTCGGGGAATGAGCAGTTCTTC.

The table lists this clone with a few counts. V is TRBV30 and J is TRBJ1-6; 9 bases match TRBD1. Germline V gene sequence: CDR1 GTSNPN, CDR2 SVGIG (reference sequence). With 3 bases clipped from V and 10 bases from J, the junction kept 7 bases outside the gene matches. The CDR3 has 14 residues. The CDR3 DNA is TGTGCCTGGAGGGGGACAGGGTTTGAGTCACCCCTCCACTTT. It encodes CAWRGTGFESPLHF.

This clone has only one observation. The chain joins TRBV6-1 to TRBJ2-2; D gene ambiguous. In germline, CDR1 is MNHNS, CDR2 SASEGT. With 3 bases removed from V and 5 bases from J, the gap between germline ends came to 4 bases. CDR3 length equals 12 residues. The CDR3 region is CASSDRTGELFF. In nucleotides, the CDR3 is TGTGCCAGCAGTGACAGGACCGGGGAGCTGTTTTTT.

This clone has just a few counts. This chain joins TRBV4-1 and TRBJ1-1; TRBD1 is a possible D gene (5 bases). The CDR3 extends over 13 amino acids. V was cut by 4 bases and J by 1 base, with 7 bases left in between. Per the germline V gene, CDR1 is MGHRA and CDR2 is YSYEKL. The CDR3 DNA reads as TGCGCCAGCAGCCGGGACTCGAACACTGAAGCTTTCTTT. Translated: CASSRDSNTEAFF.

The chain recombines TRBV5-1 with TRBJ2-4; D may be TRBD2 (6 bases). Germline-derived CDR1 and CDR2 are SGHRS and YFSETQ. CDR3 length: 14 amino acids. V lost 2 bases and J lost 5, with 11 bases in between. The DNA of the CDR3 is TGCGCCAGCAGCTTCGGGGGTAGCCAAAACATTCAGTACTTC. Translated: CASSFGGSQNIQYF. Using reference TRBV5-1 and TRBJ2-4 for the parts outside the CDR3, the full variable domain is KAGVTQTPRYLIKTRGQQVTLSCSPISGHRSVSWYQQTPGQGLQFLFEYFSETQRNKGNFPGRFSGRQFSNSRSEMNVSTLELGDSALYLCASSFGGSQNIQYFGAGTRLSVL.

The chain employs TRBV5-8 and TRBJ1-1; 9 bases fit TRBD1. The CDR3 is 11 residues long. J lost 14 bases, V lost 4 bases, and 6 bases had no gene match. Germline-derived CDR1 and CDR2 are SGHTS and YDEGEE. The CDR3 sequence: CASSRDRVSFF. Here the CDR3 DNA reads TGTGCCAGCAGCCGGGACAGGGTCTCCTTCTTT.

This clone was seen only a few times. The genes are TRBV5-4 and TRBJ2-7; D unresolved. Trimming cost V 2 bases and J 5 bases, with 11 bases left between them. CDR1 and CDR2 (germline): SGHNT, YYREEE (reference sequence). The CDR3 consists of 13 residues. The CDR3 DNA reads as TGTGCCAGCAGCTTACAACACCTGAACGAGCAGTACTTC. This translates into CASSLQHLNEQYF.

The gene calls are TRBV10-3 and TRBJ1-2; D possibly corresponds to TRBD1 (5 bases). The CDR3 is 14 amino acids. V was shortened by 0 bases and J by 6 bases, with 11 bases between the two germline ends. Per germline, CDR1 ENHRY and CDR2 SYGVKD. The CDR3 DNA reads TGTGCCATCAGTGAGTCGGGGAGGGACGATGGCTACACCTTC. This encodes CAISESGRDDGYTF.

The chain carries TRBV11-2 and TRBJ2-5, with D possibly matching TRBD2 (7 bases). Germline V gene lookup returns CDR1 SGHAT and CDR2 FQNNGV. This CDR3 region has 15 residues. Trimming removed 5 bases from V and 5 bases from J, with 18 bases in between. CDR3 bases: TGTGCCAGCAGCCGAAATGGGGGGGCGCGGGAGACCCAGTACTTC. Translated, it gives CASSRNGGARETQYF.

The chain is built from TRBV7-9 and TRBJ1-5; 8 bases match TRBD1. With 4 bases clipped from V and 0 bases from J, the junction kept 14 bases outside the gene matches. The V gene's germline CDR1 is SEHNR and CDR2 FQNEAQ (reference sequence). The CDR3 runs to 19 residues. CDR3 coding DNA: TGTGCCAGCAGCTCTTCCCACACAGGGGGACCGGATAGCAATCAGCCCCAGCATTTT. Protein product: CASSSSHTGGPDSNQPQHF. Drawing the rest from reference TRBV7-9 and TRBJ1-5, the complete variable domain is DTGVSQNPRHKITKRGQNVTFRCDPISEHNRLYWYRQTLGQGPEFLTYFQNEAQLEKSRLLSDRFSAERPKGSFSTLEIQRTEQGDSAMYLCASSSSHTGGPDSNQPQHFGDGTRLSIL.

The V gene is TRBV5-1, the J gene TRBJ1-2, with 9 bases aligning to TRBD1. The CDR3 has 14 residues. Germline lookup yields CDR1 SGHRS and CDR2 YFSETQ. Trimming at V came to 4 bases and at J to 4 bases, leaving 5 bases not matched to a gene. CDR3 sequence: CASSTGTGLYGYTF. The CDR3 DNA reads TGCGCCAGCAGCACGGGGACAGGGCTCTATGGCTACACCTTC.

The V and J genes are TRBV7-8 and TRBJ2-7, with 8 bases lining up with TRBD1. The CDR3 has 17 residues. Germline CDR1 reads SGHVS; CDR2 reads FQNEAQ. V gave up 5 bases and J gave up 2 bases; unmatched junction bases: 14. The CDR3 spells CASSPQVVRGPPYEQYF. CDR3 DNA: TGTGCCAGCAGCCCACAAGTGGTCAGGGGGCCTCCCTACGAGCAGTACTTC. Full variable domain (missing parts from reference TRBV7-8 and TRBJ2-7): GAGVSQSPRYKVAKRGQDVALRCDPISGHVSLFWYQQALGQGPEFLTYFQNEAQLDKSGLPSDRFFAERPEGSVSTLKIQRTQQEDSAVYLCASSPQVVRGPPYEQYFGPGTRLTVT.

The chain joins TRBV6-5 to TRBJ2-5, with a tentative D call TRBD1 (5 bases). V lost 6 bases and J 5 bases, leaving 16 bases between the germline ends. Per the germline V gene, CDR1 is MNHEY and CDR2 is SVGAGI. This CDR3 contains 14 residues. The CDR3 nucleotides are TGTGCCAGCAGGGGGCCAGGGAATGGTGAGACCCAGTACTTC. As protein: CASRGPGNGETQYF.